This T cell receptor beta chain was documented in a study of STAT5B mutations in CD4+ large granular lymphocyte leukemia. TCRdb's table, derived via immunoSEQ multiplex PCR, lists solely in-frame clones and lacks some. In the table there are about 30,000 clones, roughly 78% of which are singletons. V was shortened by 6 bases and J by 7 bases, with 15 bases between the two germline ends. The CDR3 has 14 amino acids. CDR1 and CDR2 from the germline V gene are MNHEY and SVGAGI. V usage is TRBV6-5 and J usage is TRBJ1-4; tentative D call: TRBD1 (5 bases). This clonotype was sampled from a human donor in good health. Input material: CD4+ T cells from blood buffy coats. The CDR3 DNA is TGTGCCAGCAGCCCTGCGGGGCCCGGTGAAAAACTGTTTTTT. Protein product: CASSPAGPGEKLFF.